The 8 T cell receptor beta chains below all came from one sample that was sequenced in a study of blood T cell repertoires in COVID-19. The assay was immunoSEQ multiplex PCR, and TCRdb's table has in-frame clones only and misses some. The data show about 410,000 clones, 80% to 95% seen once. Sequenced material: PBMCs or T cells enriched from blood (not recorded which). The receptors stem from a man aged 18 to 30 who had recovered from COVID-19.

This rearrangement joins TRBV5-1 to TRBJ1-6; unclear D gene. This CDR3 comprises 13 residues. V lost 4 bases, J lost 7 bases, and 9 bases lay in between. Looked up from germline, CDR1 is SGHRS and CDR2 is YFSETQ. The CDR3 is CASSPAENSPLHF. The CDR3 region has the DNA TGCGCCAGCAGCCCTGCGGAGAATTCACCCCTCCACTTT.

The chain couples TRBV29-1 to TRBJ2-5, with a possible D match to TRBD2 (6 bases). Trimming cost V 6 bases and J 5 bases, with 19 bases left between them. CDR3 size: 14 residues. Germline V gene data show CDR1 as SQVTM and CDR2 as ANQGSEA. The CDR3 reads CSVVLLAAGETQYF. DNA of the CDR3: TGCAGCGTGGTTCTACTAGCAGCTGGGGAGACCCAGTACTTC.

V is TRBV27 and J is TRBJ2-7; TRBD1 matches 7 bases. With 6 bases clipped from V and 0 bases from J, the junction kept 5 bases outside the gene matches. This CDR3 is 14 amino acids long. Germline CDR1 is MNHEY and CDR2 is SMNVEV (reference sequence). DNA for the CDR3: TGTGCCAGCAGCCCACAGGGGAGCTCCTACGAGCAGTACTTC. Its translation is CASSPQGSSYEQYF.

The chain recombines TRBV11-2 with TRBJ1-1, with no clear D. CDR1 is SGHAT and CDR2 is FQNNGV in the germline V gene. This CDR3 has 13 amino acids. The V and J ends lost 4 bases and 1 base respectively, with 7 bases between them. The CDR3 is CASSSSSNTEAFF. CDR3 DNA sequence: TGTGCCAGCAGCTCTTCCTCGAACACTGAAGCTTTCTTT.

The rearrangement joins TRBV30 to TRBJ1-3, with a weak D call TRBD1 (5 bases). CDR1 and CDR2 from the germline V gene are GTSNPN and SVGIG (reference sequence). V lost 5 bases to trimming and J lost 0 bases, with 8 bases between them. The CDR3 contains 13 residues. CDR3 in amino acids: CAWQGSSGNTIYF. CDR3 in DNA: TGTGCCTGGCAGGGCAGCTCTGGAAACACCATATATTTT. Full variable domain (rest looked up from reference TRBV30 and TRBJ1-3): SQTIHQWPATLVQPVGSPLSLECTVEGTSNPNLYWYRQAAGRGLQLLFYSVGIGQISSEVPQNLSASRPQDRQFILSSKKLLLSDSGFYLCAWQGSSGNTIYFGEGSWLTVV.

This clone appeared once. CDR3 region: CASTASDFYGYTF. The CDR3 coding sequence is TGTGCCAGCACAGCTTCCGACTTCTATGGCTACACCTTC. The V gene is TRBV2, the J gene TRBJ1-2; D remains ambiguous. Per germline, CDR1 SNHLY and CDR2 FYNNEI. V was cut by 7 bases and J by 4 bases, with 13 bases left in between. The CDR3 contains 13 residues.

The J gene is TRBJ2-1, the V gene TRBV12-5; 11 bases are shared with TRBD2. Germline V gene sequence: CDR1 LGHNT, CDR2 FRNRAP. The junction had 7 bases not matched to a gene; V was cut back by 6 bases and J by 3 bases. CDR3 length: 16 amino acids. This CDR3 is CASGLLAGADYNEQFF. The CDR3 DNA is TGTGCTAGTGGCCTACTAGCGGGAGCGGACTACAATGAGCAGTTCTTC.

This clone has just one count. The V and J genes are TRBV15 and TRBJ1-5, with D maybe TRBD1 (5 bases). This CDR3 has 17 amino acids. V was shortened by 0 bases and J by 2 bases, with 14 bases between the two germline ends. CDR1 LNHNV and CDR2 YYDKDF come from the germline V gene (reference sequence). CDR3 sequence: CATSRDAAGIGNQPQHF. CDR3 bases: TGTGCCACCAGCAGAGATGCGGCAGGGATCGGCAATCAGCCCCAGCATTTT.